These 17 T cell receptor beta chains came from one sample sequenced in a study of T cells after yellow fever vaccination. One entry per CDR3 protein, called by TCRdb with MiXCR from the 5' RACE reads. The data show over 300,000 distinct CDR3 sequences, around 3.9% seen once. Sequenced material: PBMCs, taken on the day of the yellow fever booster vaccination. These receptors were taken from a young man who received the YFV17D yellow fever vaccine.

The CDR3 DNA reads TGTGCCAGCAGCTTGGGGGACAGGGGCCACGAGCAGTACTTC. It is translated as CASSLGDRGHEQYF. This chain uses TRBV7-9 with TRBJ2-7; 10 positions match TRBD1. Trimming took 3 bases from V and 5 from J; bases not matched to a gene: 4. Germline values: CDR1 SEHNR, CDR2 FQNEAQ (reference sequence). This CDR3 region has 14 residues.

The DNA for the CDR3 is TGTGCCAGCAGGATCAGCAGCGGGGGCACCCAGTACTTC. Translating it yields CASRISSGGTQYF. J is TRBJ2-5 and V is TRBV11-2, with 8 positions matching TRBD2. V was pared by 6 bases and J by 8 bases, with 8 bases of the junction left unmatched. Germline V gene lookup returns CDR1 SGHAT and CDR2 FQNNGV. CDR3 length equals 13 residues.

The chain combines TRBV6-6 with TRBJ2-2; TRBD1 is a possible D gene (6 bases). Germline values: CDR1 MNHNY, CDR2 SVGAGI (reference sequence). Trimming left V 6 bases short and J 4 bases short, with 18 bases between. CDR3 length equals 16 residues. Here the CDR3 DNA reads TGTGCCAGCAGGACCGCCCGGACAGCCGCCACCGGGGAGCTGTTTTTT. Its protein product is CASRTARTAATGELFF.

The V gene is TRBV7-2, the J gene TRBJ2-5, with a weak D call TRBD2 (6 bases). Trimming left V 5 bases short and J 5 bases short, with 12 bases between. Germline loops: CDR1 SGHTA, CDR2 FQGNSA. There are 13 residues in the CDR3. The CDR3 bases are TGTGCCAGCAGCACGGGGGTAGAGGAGACCCAGTACTTC. Amino acid sequence: CASSTGVEETQYF.

This clonotype appeared many times. The chain carries TRBV30 and TRBJ1-1; D is ambiguous. CDR1 and CDR2 from the germline V gene are GTSNPN and SVGIG (reference sequence). CDR3 length equals 12 residues. V was clipped by 0 bases and J by 8 bases, with 10 bases between them. In DNA form, the CDR3 reads TGTGCCTGGAGTGTCGGTCGGCAGGAAGCTTTCTTT. Its translation is CAWSVGRQEAFF.

The chain uses TRBV4-3 and TRBJ1-3; D is possibly TRBD1 (5 bases). Per germline, CDR1 LGHNA and CDR2 YSLEER. Trimming shortened V by 4 bases and J by 0 bases, and 13 bases separated the two germline ends. The CDR3 has 16 amino acids. This CDR3 is CASSRSPGGSGNTIYF. Here the CDR3 DNA reads TGCGCCAGCAGCCGGTCTCCGGGGGGCTCTGGAAACACCATATATTTT.

In this sample, this clonotype turned up many times. This chain links TRBV20-1 with TRBJ2-1; 8 bases match TRBD2. CDR1 and CDR2 from the germline V gene are DFQATT and SNEGSKA (reference sequence). This CDR3 region has 14 residues. V shed 5 bases, J shed 7 bases, and the junction held 10 bases outside the gene matches. CDR3 coding DNA: TGCAGTGCTGAGCGGGGGCCGAGCGAGAATGAGCAGTTCTTC. As protein: CSAERGPSENEQFF.

This clonotype was recorded a few times. V is TRBV27 and J is TRBJ2-5; 8 nucleotides match TRBD2. V gave up 6 bases and J gave up 2 bases; unmatched junction bases: 8. The germline gives CDR1 MNHEY, CDR2 SMNVEV (reference sequence). The CDR3 is 15 amino acids. CDR3 residues: CASRPMTSEQETQYF. DNA of the CDR3: TGTGCCAGCAGACCAATGACTAGCGAGCAAGAGACCCAGTACTTC.

This clonotype has at least ten counts. This chain connects TRBV27 to TRBJ2-2; the match to TRBD2 covers 10 bases. The CDR3 length is 14 residues. Germline assignment: CDR1 MNHEY and CDR2 SMNVEV (reference sequence). V lost 6 bases to trimming and J lost 6 bases; unmatched junction nucleotides: 4. The CDR3 region is CASRTAGGAGELFF. Here the CDR3 DNA reads TGTGCCAGCAGAACAGCGGGGGGGGCCGGGGAGCTGTTTTTT.

This clonotype appeared many times. This chain uses TRBV7-2 with TRBJ2-3; maybe TRBD1 (5 bases). The germline V gene has CDR1 SGHTA and CDR2 FQGNSA. Trimming left V 5 bases short and J 8 bases short, with 20 bases between. The CDR3 extends over 15 amino acids. CDR3 in DNA: TGTGCCAGCAGCCCGCGCCAGGGTATGGTCGCTACGCAGTATTTT. Translation gives CASSPRQGMVATQYF.

The sample holds a few counts of this clonotype. The chain uses TRBV3-1 and TRBJ2-1; 11 nucleotides agree with TRBD2. Germline V gene lookup returns CDR1 LGHDT and CDR2 YNNKEL (reference sequence). Trimming took 1 base from V and 2 from J; bases not matched to a gene: 4. The CDR3 has 17 residues. In nucleotides, the CDR3 is TGTGCCAGCAGCCAAGGGACTAGCGGGCCCCCCTACAATGAGCAGTTCTTC. It is translated as CASSQGTSGPPYNEQFF.

This clonotype was observed a handful of times. J is TRBJ2-7 and V is TRBV12-3 or TRBV12-4; D is uncertain. The CDR3 runs to 14 residues. Trimming took off 3 bases at V and 0 bases at J, with 9 bases between the two ends. CDR3 protein: CASSLGVSSYEQYF. CDR3 coding DNA: TGTGCCAGCAGTTTGGGCGTCAGCTCCTACGAGCAGTACTTC.

V is TRBV9 and J is TRBJ1-1; a possible D gene is TRBD1 (5 bases). This CDR3 spans 14 amino acids. The germline CDR1 and CDR2 sequences are SGDLS and YYNGEE. Trimming cost V 0 bases and J 6 bases, with 12 bases left between them. The CDR3 sequence: CASSVGGGDPEAFF. CDR3 in DNA: TGTGCCAGCAGCGTAGGGGGGGGGGACCCTGAAGCTTTCTTT.

This clonotype was seen repeatedly, ten times or more. In nucleotides, the CDR3 is TGCAGTGCTAGACACAGGGGTACGAACCCTTATAATTCACCCCTCCACTTT. Its translation is CSARHRGTNPYNSPLHF. The chain carries TRBV20-1 and TRBJ1-6, with TRBD1 matching over 7 bases. Germline trimming cut 2 bases from V and 4 bases from J; bases unmatched to any gene: 11. CDR1 and CDR2 from the germline V gene are DFQATT and SNEGSKA (reference sequence). The CDR3 runs 17 residues.

This clonotype was recorded many times. The chain joins TRBV4-1 to TRBJ2-2; 7 bases are shared with TRBD2. The CDR3 runs 17 residues. The germline CDR1 and CDR2 sequences are MGHRA and YSYEKL. V lost 4 bases, J lost 5 bases, and 13 bases stayed unmatched. CDR3 sequence reads: CASSPPPPGGGTGELFF. Written as DNA, the CDR3 is TGCGCCAGCAGCCCACCCCCCCCGGGGGGTGGGACCGGGGAGCTGTTTTTT.

This sequence joins TRBV19 and TRBJ2-7; 8 nucleotides line up with TRBD2. The CDR3 has 15 residues. Trimming at V came to 4 bases and at J to 2 bases, leaving 7 bases not matched to a gene. The germline CDR1 and CDR2 sequences are LNHDA and SQIVND (reference sequence). Here the CDR3 DNA reads TGTGCCAGTAGTACCCAAACTAGCGGCGCCTACGAGCAGTACTTC. Translating gives CASSTQTSGAYEQYF.

This clonotype was seen a few times. This chain uses TRBV7-2 with TRBJ2-7, with D maybe TRBD1 (5 bases). The ends were cut back, 1 base at V and 3 bases at J, with 13 bases in the middle. The CDR3 length is 15 residues. In germline, CDR1 is SGHTA, CDR2 FQGNSA. The CDR3 reads CASSLVGEGGYEQYF. The CDR3 nucleotides read TGTGCCAGCAGCTTAGTAGGGGAAGGTGGCTACGAGCAGTACTTC.